This T cell receptor beta chain was recovered during a study of cytomegalovirus exposure and HLA in healthy donors. Study-wide points: In a later analysis, a genetic analysis reported fewer productive-TCR N-insertions in an Asian-associated ancestry cluster than the cohort average. As a later analysis showed, a missense DCLRE1C variant was linked to trimming of TCR beta V- and J-genes.

Both 60 Vbeta primers and 13 Jbeta primers went into the PCR. The assay was immunoSEQ multiplex PCR, and TCRdb's table has in-frame clones only and misses some. The sample shows 120,000 to 150,000 clones, under 85% of them seen only once. Comments on this clone: What it binds is not known.

Trimming removed 6 bases from V and 4 bases from J, with 10 bases in between. Per the germline V gene, CDR1 is SNHLY and CDR2 is FYNNEI. The length of the CDR3 is 12 residues. At collection, donors were nominally healthy, but unrecorded immune exposures were probable. The chain links TRBV2 to TRBJ2-7; no clear D. Source material: PBMCs. This clonotype was sampled from a woman between 35 and 50 years old in good health and CMV-seropositive. CDR3 DNA sequence: TGTGCCAGCAGCCCAGAGAGGTACGAGCAGTACTTC. It yields the protein CASSPERYEQYF.